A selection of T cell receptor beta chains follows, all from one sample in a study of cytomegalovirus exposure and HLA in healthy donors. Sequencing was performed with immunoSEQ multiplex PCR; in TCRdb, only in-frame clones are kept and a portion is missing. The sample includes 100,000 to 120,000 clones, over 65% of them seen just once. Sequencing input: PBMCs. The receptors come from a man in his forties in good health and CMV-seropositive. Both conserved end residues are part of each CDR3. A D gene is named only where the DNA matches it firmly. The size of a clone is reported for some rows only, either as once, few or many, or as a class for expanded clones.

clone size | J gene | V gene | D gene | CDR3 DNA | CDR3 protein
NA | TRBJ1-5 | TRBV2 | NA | TGTGCCAGCAGTGATCCCAGATACAATCAGCCCCAGCATTTT | CASSDPRYNQPQHF
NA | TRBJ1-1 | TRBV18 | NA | TGTGCCAGCTCCCCATCAGAAAACACTGAAGCTTTCTTT | CASSPSENTEAFF
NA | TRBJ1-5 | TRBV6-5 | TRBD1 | TGTGCCAGCAGGGGGACAGCACAATTTCAGCCCCAGCATTTT | CASRGTAQFQPQHF
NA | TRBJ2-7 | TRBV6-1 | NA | TGTGCCAGCAGTGTCAGGGTCCACGAGCAGTACTTC | CASSVRVHEQYF
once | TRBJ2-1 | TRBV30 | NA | TGTGCCTGGAGCGTCAGTAGCTCTGAGCAGTTCTTC | CAWSVSSSEQFF
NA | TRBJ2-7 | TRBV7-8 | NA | TGTGCCAGCAGCTTAGCGCCTCTCCAGGGCGGTATGGACGAGCAGTACTTC | CASSLAPLQGGMDEQYF
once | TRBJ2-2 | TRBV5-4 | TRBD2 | TGTGCCAGCAGCCGAGGACTAGCGGGGGGGCCGGGCACCGGGGAGCTGTTTTTT | CASSRGLAGGPGTGELFF
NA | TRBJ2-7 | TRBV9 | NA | TGTGCCAGCAGCGTAGCACAGGTATCCTACGAGCAGTACTTC | CASSVAQVSYEQYF
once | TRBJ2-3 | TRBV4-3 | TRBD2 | TGCGCCAGCAGCCAAGACGGGACTAGCGGGGATACGCAGTATTTT | CASSQDGTSGDTQYF
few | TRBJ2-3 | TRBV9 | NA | TGTGCCAGCAGCGCAAGGGGCCGCGGCGGTGGGGATACGCAGTATTTT | CASSARGRGGGDTQYF
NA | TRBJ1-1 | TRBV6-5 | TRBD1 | TGTGCCAGCAGGAGAGGGACAGGGTTCTACACTGAAGCTTTCTTT | CASRRGTGFYTEAFF
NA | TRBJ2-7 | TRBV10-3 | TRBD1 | TGTGCCATCAGTGAATTTCCGGGACAGGATAACCACGAGCAGTACTTC | CAISEFPGQDNHEQYF
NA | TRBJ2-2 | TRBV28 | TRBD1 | TGTGCCAGCAGCCCGGACAGGGTATACACCGGGGAGCTGTTTTTT | CASSPDRVYTGELFF